The next 27 T cell receptor beta chains were all read from a single sample in a study of OX40 agonist ivuxolimab in advanced cancers. The assay was immunoSEQ multiplex PCR, and TCRdb's table has in-frame clones only and misses some. Of around 34,000 clones listed, about 84% are singletons. The source material was CD4+ or CD8+ T cells sorted from blood, sampled in a trial of the OX40 agonist ivuxolimab. Receptors were obtained from an adult with an advanced solid tumor such as melanoma, head and neck, liver or kidney cancer.

V and J are TRBV9 and TRBJ1-2, with D unresolved. V lost 0 bases to trimming and J lost 4 bases, with 19 bases between them. The CDR3 totals 17 residues. Germline lookup yields CDR1 SGDLS and CDR2 YYNGEE. The DNA of the CDR3 is TGTGCCAGCAGCGTAGACCCCCCCCCGGCAGACGGCTATGGCTACACCTTC. Its translation: CASSVDPPPADGYGYTF. Full variable domain (missing parts from reference TRBV9 and TRBJ1-2): DSGVTQTPKHLITATGQRVTLRCSPRSGDLSVYWYQQSLDQGLQFLIQYYNGEERAKGNILERFSAQQFPDLHSELNLSSLELGDSALYFCASSVDPPPADGYGYTFGSGTRLTVV.

The chain carries TRBV9 and TRBJ2-5; maybe TRBD2 (6 bases). Germline CDR1 SGDLS, CDR2 YYNGEE. Trimming removed 0 bases at V and 3 bases at J, with 9 bases between. The CDR3 spans 14 residues. The CDR3: CASSVVGGKETQYF. DNA of the CDR3: TGTGCCAGCAGCGTAGTAGGAGGGAAAGAGACCCAGTACTTC.

The CDR3 DNA is TGTGCCAGCAGTTTTGGGGGCTCCTACGAGCAGTACTTC. The encoded protein is CASSFGGSYEQYF. The gene calls are TRBV27 and TRBJ2-7; D tentatively fits TRBD1 or TRBD2 (5 bases each). Germline V CDR1 and CDR2: MNHEY, SMNVEV (reference sequence). The CDR3 loop spans 13 amino acids. Trimming took off 3 bases at V and 0 bases at J, with 6 bases between the two ends.

This clone was seen once. The genes are TRBV6-5 and TRBJ1-5; D not resolved. The length of the CDR3 is 13 residues. V lost 0 bases, J lost 6 bases, and 6 bases lay in between. Per the germline V gene, CDR1 is MNHEY and CDR2 is SVGAGI. The chain's CDR3 is CASSYSLSQPQHF. The CDR3 DNA reads TGTGCCAGCAGTTACTCGCTGAGTCAGCCCCAGCATTTT.

This chain joins TRBV6-5 and TRBJ1-5; D remains unclear. V lost 5 bases to trimming and J lost 3 bases, with 11 bases between them. This CDR3 is 14 amino acids long. Germline CDR1 MNHEY, CDR2 SVGAGI. CDR3 amino acids: CASSNNPYNQPQHF. CDR3 nucleotide sequence: TGTGCCAGCAGTAACAACCCTTACAATCAGCCCCAGCATTTT.

The chain uses TRBV4-1 and TRBJ1-1; 7 nucleotides align to TRBD1. This CDR3 region has 16 residues. The V and J ends lost 1 base and 2 bases, in that order; junction bases with no gene match: 7. Germline CDR1 and CDR2: MGHRA and YSYEKL. CDR3 coding DNA: TGCGCCAGCAGCCAAGTCACACAGGGGATCAACACTGAAGCTTTCTTT. The encoded protein is CASSQVTQGINTEAFF.

The J gene is TRBJ1-1, the V gene TRBV5-1; D is perhaps TRBD1 (5 bases). V lost 4 bases and J 0 bases, leaving 19 bases between the germline ends. Germline CDR1 is SGHRS and CDR2 is YFSETQ. This CDR3 region has 17 residues. The CDR3 here is CASSPGQGYQMNTEAFF. Written as DNA, the CDR3 is TGCGCCAGCAGCCCTGGACAAGGATACCAGATGAACACTGAAGCTTTCTTT.

V and J are TRBV14 and TRBJ1-6; 9 bases line up with TRBD1. The CDR3 has 15 amino acids. V lost 4 bases, J lost 6 bases, and 4 bases stayed unmatched. Germline V lookup: CDR1 SGHDN, CDR2 FVKESK. The CDR3 sequence is CASSPQGAGNSPLHF. Written as DNA, the CDR3 is TGTGCCAGCAGCCCACAGGGGGCGGGTAATTCACCCCTCCACTTT.

The genes are TRBV5-4 and TRBJ2-7, with D hard to call. The CDR3 is 12 amino acids. Trimming shortened V by 4 bases and J by 6 bases, and 11 bases separated the two germline ends. Per germline, CDR1 SGHNT and CDR2 YYREEE (reference sequence). The CDR3 DNA follows: TGTGCCAGCAGCGAAATAGATGGCGAGCAGTACTTC. Amino acid sequence: CASSEIDGEQYF. The complete variable domain, with remaining parts taken from reference TRBV5-4 and TRBJ2-7, reads ETGVTQSPTHLIKTRGQQVTLRCSSQSGHNTVSWYQQALGQGPQFIFQYYREEENGRGNFPPRFSGLQFPNYSSELNVNALELDDSALYLCASSEIDGEQYFGPGTRLTVT.

The chain joins TRBV19 to TRBJ2-7, with 8 bases fitting TRBD1. This CDR3 is 15 amino acids long. Germline V CDR1 and CDR2: LNHDA, SQIVND (reference sequence). After removal of 3 bases from V and 0 bases from J, the junction contained 4 bases not matched to a gene. CDR3 region: CASSIMGQASYEQYF. DNA for the CDR3: TGTGCCAGTAGTATTATGGGACAGGCCTCCTACGAGCAGTACTTC.

The chain has TRBV11-2 and TRBJ2-1, with D perhaps TRBD1 or TRBD2 (5 bases each). V was pared by 5 bases and J by 10 bases, with 21 bases between. Germline CDR1 is SGHAT and CDR2 is FQNNGV. There are 15 residues in the CDR3. CDR3 coding DNA: TGTGCCAGCAGCCCGCACTCCGGGGCTAGTAGGGAGCAGTTCTTC. This encodes CASSPHSGASREQFF.

The V and J genes are TRBV29-1 and TRBJ2-7; D is possibly TRBD2 (5 bases). Germline CDR1 and CDR2: SQVTM and ANQGSEA. CDR3 size: 13 residues. Trimming left V 3 bases short and J 3 bases short, with 12 bases between. The CDR3 DNA is TGCAGCGTTGAGAGAGAGGGAAGCTACGAGCAGTACTTC. Amino acids: CSVEREGSYEQYF.

Written as DNA, the CDR3 is TGTGCCAGCAGTCCCTCGGGACTAGCGGGAACCTACAATGAGCAGTTCTTC. Protein sequence: CASSPSGLAGTYNEQFF. The chain is built from TRBV27 and TRBJ2-1, with 13 nucleotides matching TRBD2. The CDR3 has 17 residues. J gave up 2 bases and V 5 bases, and 6 bases lay outside the gene matches. CDR1 and CDR2 from the germline V gene are MNHEY and SMNVEV (reference sequence).

V gene TRBV5-4 combines with J gene TRBJ2-1; 12 bases line up with TRBD1. In germline, CDR1 is SGHNT, CDR2 YYREEE (reference sequence). CDR3 size: 16 residues. The ends lost 3 bases at V and 8 bases at J; junction bases unmatched: 9. CDR3 residues: CASSYRGTGGDYEQFF. In DNA, the CDR3 is TGTGCCAGCAGCTACAGAGGGACAGGGGGCGACTATGAGCAGTTCTTC.

V usage is TRBV19 and J usage is TRBJ2-7; TRBD1 might be the D (5 bases). V was trimmed by 1 base and J by 5 bases, leaving 12 bases between them. The CDR3 has 14 amino acids. From germline, CDR1 is LNHDA and CDR2 SQIVND (reference sequence). The CDR3: CASSIGDSLNEQYF. The DNA for the CDR3 is TGTGCCAGTAGTATAGGAGACAGTCTCAACGAGCAGTACTTC. Full variable domain (outside the CDR3, taken from reference TRBV19 and TRBJ2-7): DGGITQSPKYLFRKEGQNVTLSCEQNLNHDAMYWYRQDPGQGLRLIYYSQIVNDFQKGDIAEGYSVSREKKESFPLTVTSAQKNPTAFYLCASSIGDSLNEQYFGPGTRLTVT.

The rearrangement joins TRBV5-4 to TRBJ1-2; perhaps TRBD1 as D (6 bases). The V end lost 5 bases, the J end lost 2 bases, and 16 bases lay between the germline ends. CDR1 SGHNT and CDR2 YYREEE come from the germline V gene (reference sequence). This CDR3 spans 15 amino acids. This CDR3 reads CASRSGVSTNYGYTF. As DNA, the CDR3 is TGTGCCAGCAGATCAGGGGTCAGCACGAACTATGGCTACACCTTC.

V and J are TRBV5-1 and TRBJ2-5, with a tentative D call TRBD1 (5 bases). The CDR3 sequence is 14 residues long. V was clipped by 0 bases and J by 4 bases, with 10 bases between them. Germline V CDR1 and CDR2: SGHRS, YFSETQ. This CDR3 reads CASSLARGLETQYF. The CDR3 DNA sequence: TGCGCCAGCAGCTTGGCAAGGGGCTTAGAGACCCAGTACTTC.

This clone occurred a few times. The chain carries TRBV15 and TRBJ2-1, with 11 bases identical to TRBD1. Trimming cost V 8 bases and J 6 bases; bases outside gene matches: 6. This CDR3 has 14 residues. Germline V gives CDR1 LNHNV, CDR2 YYDKDF (reference sequence). CDR3 in DNA: TGTGCCACCGCGGGGGACAGGGGGTTCAATGAGCAGTTCTTC. Translating gives CATAGDRGFNEQFF.

With regard to this clone: The identical CDR3 is also encoded by other nucleotide sequences in the sample. The V gene is TRBV27, the J gene TRBJ2-3; D is unclear. This CDR3 comprises 13 residues. The V gene lost 2 bases and the J gene lost 1 base, with 4 bases spanning the gap. Germline loops: CDR1 MNHEY, CDR2 SMNVEV (reference sequence). This CDR3 reads CASSLTRTDTQYF. The DNA for the CDR3 is TGTGCCAGCAGTTTAACTCGCACAGATACGCAGTATTTT.

The gene calls are TRBV6-4 and TRBJ2-1, with 16 nucleotides matching TRBD2. CDR1 MRHNA and CDR2 SNTAGT come from the germline V gene. CDR3 length: 19 residues. The V and J ends lost 4 bases and 7 bases, in that order; junction bases with no gene match: 13. CDR3 region: CASSALGTSGGAPANEQFF. The CDR3 DNA is TGTGCCAGCAGTGCGCTGGGGACTAGCGGGGGGGCCCCCGCTAATGAGCAGTTCTTC.

Note on this clone: One end of the junction does not line up with germline, which may come from a read error. The chain uses TRBV14 and TRBJ2-2; 8 positions match TRBD2. CDR3 length: 17 amino acids. Germline CDR1 reads SGHDN; CDR2 reads FVKESK. CDR3: CASSLPGGGERHRGAVF. Here the CDR3 DNA reads TGTGCCAGCAGCCTACCCGGGGGGGGTGAGAGACACCGGGGAGCTGTTTTT. Full variable domain (outside the CDR3, taken from reference TRBV14 and TRBJ2-2): EAGVTQFPSHSVIEKGQTVTLRCDPISGHDNLYWYRRVMGKEIKFLLHFVKESKQDESGMPNNRFLAERTGGTYSTLKVQPAELEDSGVYFCASSLPGGGERHRGAVFGEGSRLTVL.

This chain joins TRBV9 and TRBJ2-3, with TRBD2 as a possible D gene (6 bases). The CDR3 extends over 15 amino acids. Looked up from germline, CDR1 is SGDLS and CDR2 is YYNGEE. Trimming took off 7 bases at V and 5 bases at J, with 20 bases between the two ends. In nucleotides, the CDR3 is TGTGCCAGCGATAGCGGAACAACCGGGGGAGATACGCAGTATTTT. It translates to CASDSGTTGGDTQYF.

DNA of the CDR3: TGTGCCAGCAGCTCTCACACGGCGACAGGGGATGAAAAACTGTTTTTT. It yields the protein CASSSHTATGDEKLFF. The chain uses TRBV13 and TRBJ1-4, with 8 bases lining up with TRBD1. J was trimmed by 6 bases and V by 4 bases; bases with no gene match: 10. The germline V gene encodes CDR1 PRHDT and CDR2 FYEKMQ (reference sequence). CDR3 size: 16 residues.

The rearrangement joins TRBV27 to TRBJ2-6; D not certain. Germline CDR1 MNHEY, CDR2 SMNVEV (reference sequence). This CDR3 is built from 22 residues. Trimming took 5 bases from V and 0 from J, leaving 29 bases between them. In DNA form, the CDR3 reads TGTGCCAGCAGTCCTTGGTGGAGCATTCATCCATCTATGGCCTCTGGGGCCAACGTCCTGACTTTC. Amino acids: CASSPWWSIHPSMASGANVLTF.

A remark on this clone: Other nucleotide sequences in the sample specify the same CDR3. The chain is built from TRBV10-2 and TRBJ2-7, with 8 nucleotides matching TRBD2. The CDR3 has 14 amino acids. J lost 0 bases, V lost 4 bases, and 2 bases had no gene match. The germline V gene has CDR1 WSHSY and CDR2 SAAADI. DNA for the CDR3: TGCGCCAGCAGTGTAGCGGGGAGCTCCTACGAGCAGTACTTC. As protein: CASSVAGSSYEQYF.

V is TRBV11-2 and J is TRBJ2-1, with TRBD2 matching over 12 bases. Losses at the gene ends were 5 bases for V and 5 bases for J; bases not matched to a gene: 7. Germline V gene lookup returns CDR1 SGHAT and CDR2 FQNNGV. The CDR3 extends over 16 amino acids. The CDR3 coding sequence is TGTGCCAGCAGCCCATGGACTAGCGGGGCCGACAATGAGCAGTTCTTC. Its protein product is CASSPWTSGADNEQFF.

The chain joins TRBV27 to TRBJ1-1; D is unresolved. The germline V and J ends were trimmed by 4 bases and 1 base, with 13 bases remaining between them. Germline-derived CDR1 and CDR2 are MNHEY and SMNVEV (reference sequence). The CDR3 consists of 15 residues. The CDR3 region has the DNA TGTGCCAGCAGTTACCCAGGAGGAGGGAACACTGAAGCTTTCTTT. This sequence encodes CASSYPGGGNTEAFF.